A selection of T cell receptor beta chains follows, all from one sample in a study of shared clonotypes between healthy human individuals. Data came from immunoSEQ multiplex PCR; TCRdb stores just in-frame clones and leaves some out. The table shows 200,000 to 250,000 clones, with 65% to 70% occurring only once. Sequencing was carried out using memory CD4+ T cells sorted from blood. The source of these receptors is a man aged 25-45 years in good health. The CDR3 runs from the conserved cysteine through the conserved F or W. Each record gives: J gene, clone size, V gene, D gene, CDR3 DNA, CDR3 protein. A D gene is named only where the DNA matches it firmly. Size values are once, few and many counts, or a class for expanded clones, and some rows have none.

TRBJ1-1	NA	TRBV7-9	NA	TGTGCCAGCAGCTTATACGGGGGGACTGAAGCTTTCTTT	CASSLYGGTEAFF
TRBJ1-1	NA	TRBV28	NA	TGTGCCAGCAGCCCTGGGGCATTGAACACTGAAGCTTTCTTT	CASSPGALNTEAFF
TRBJ2-7	NA	TRBV4-1	NA	TGCGCCAGCAGTGGGGACACCGGGGATCGGTACTTC	CASSGDTGDRYF
TRBJ2-5	few	TRBV2	NA	TGTGCCAGCAGTGAAGCCGGGGGCGGGTCTCGGGTAGCGGTACAAGAGACCCAGTACTTC	CASSEAGGGSRVAVQETQYF
TRBJ2-7	NA	TRBV9	NA	TGTGCCAGCAGCGTATCCCGGGACCCCTACGAGCAGTACTTC	CASSVSRDPYEQYF
TRBJ2-2	few	TRBV25-1	NA	TGTGCCAGCAGTGGGCCCGGGAAGGGCTTTGCCGGGGAGCTGTTTTTT	CASSGPGKGFAGELFF
TRBJ2-1	NA	TRBV9	TRBD2	TGTGCCAGCAGCGTAGCGGGAGGGCCTCTATACAATGAGCAGTTCTTC	CASSVAGGPLYNEQFF
TRBJ2-7	NA	TRBV7-2	NA	TGTGCCAGCAGCACTCAACAGGGCTACGAGCAGTACTTC	CASSTQQGYEQYF
TRBJ2-7	NA	TRBV5-1	NA	TGCGCCAGCAGTCAGGGGCCCCATTACGAGCAGTACTTC	CASSQGPHYEQYF
TRBJ2-7	NA	TRBV6-6	NA	TGTGCCAGCAGGCCGTTGGGGTCGCTCTCCTACGAGCAGTACTTC	CASRPLGSLSYEQYF
TRBJ2-7	NA	TRBV28	TRBD1	TGTGCCAGCGGCCGGGACAGGGGCTTTTACGAGCAGTACTTC	CASGRDRGFYEQYF
TRBJ2-7	NA	TRBV30	TRBD2	TGTGCCTGGAGTGGACTAGCGGGGAGAGGGGACGAGCAGTACTTC	CAWSGLAGRGDEQYF
TRBJ1-5	NA	TRBV7-2	NA	TGTGCCAGCAGCCGTGGGACCGCGGGGGGTCAGCCCCAGCATTTT	CASSRGTAGGQPQHF
TRBJ2-1	NA	TRBV12-2	NA	TGTGCAAGTCGCTTAGCAAGGCTAGCCCTCTCCTACAATGAGCAGTTCTTC	CASRLARLALSYNEQFF
TRBJ2-7	once	TRBV6-6	TRBD1	TGTGCCAGCACCAGGGACAGGGGGGGGGAGCAGTACTTC	CASTRDRGGEQYF
TRBJ1-1	few	TRBV29-1	TRBD1	TGCAGCGTTGCCGGACAGGGAAACACTGAAGCTTTCTTT	CSVAGQGNTEAFF
TRBJ2-7	NA	TRBV27	NA	TGTGCCAGCAGTTCAGGCAGGCGGACCTACGAGCAGTACTTC	CASSSGRRTYEQYF
TRBJ1-5	NA	TRBV28	NA	TGTGCCAGCCAAGGTGTGGCAGCCAATCAGCCCCAGCATTTT	CASQGVAANQPQHF
TRBJ2-1	few	TRBV27	NA	TGTGCCAGCAGTGTAACACAGGGGCGGGGTGAGCAGTTCTTC	CASSVTQGRGEQFF
TRBJ2-5	few	TRBV2	TRBD1	TGTGCCAGCAGTGAATTCGGACAGGGTGGGACCCAGTACTTC	CASSEFGQGGTQYF
TRBJ2-2	NA	TRBV25-1	TRBD2	TGTGCCAGCAGTGGGCTAGCGGGGTCCACCGGGGAGCTGTTTTTT	CASSGLAGSTGELFF
TRBJ2-1	NA	TRBV28	NA	TGTGCCAGCAGTTTATTTTCCGGGAGCCCCTACAATGAGCAGTTCTTC	CASSLFSGSPYNEQFF
TRBJ2-5	NA	TRBV5-1	TRBD2	TGCGCCAGCAGCTCGGCGGGACTAGCGGGAATAGAGACCCAGTACTTC	CASSSAGLAGIETQYF
TRBJ1-2	few	TRBV29-1	NA	TGCAGCACCATGCAGGGGCCGGGGGGCTACACCTTC	CSTMQGPGGYTF
TRBJ2-5	many	TRBV9	TRBD2	TGTGCCAGCAGCGCGACTAGCGGGTTCCCTCCCGGGGAGACCCAGTACTTC	CASSATSGFPPGETQYF
TRBJ2-7	once	TRBV28	NA	TGTGCCAGCAGTTTGGCTCTCCCCCCCACCTACGAGCAGTACTTC	CASSLALPPTYEQYF
TRBJ2-5	NA	TRBV20-1	NA	TGCAGTGCTCAAACCCGGGAGACCCAGTACTTC	CSAQTRETQYF
TRBJ2-5	NA	TRBV6-6	NA	TGTGCCAGCAGTTCCGTAGAGACCCAGTACTTC	CASSSVETQYF
TRBJ2-1	NA	TRBV11-3	TRBD1	TGTGCCAGCAGCTTAGACGCGGGACAGGACAATGAGCAGTTCTTC	CASSLDAGQDNEQFF
TRBJ2-1	NA	TRBV11-1	NA	TGTGCCAGCAGCCTTTGGGGGATGGGCTCCTACAATGAGCAGTTCTTC	CASSLWGMGSYNEQFF
TRBJ2-3	NA	TRBV21-1	NA	TGTGCCAGCATTAAAAAATCAGGTTTT	CASIKKSGF
TRBJ2-1	NA	TRBV4-1	NA	TGCGCCAGCAGCCAAGGGGAGCGGTCTTACAATGAGCAGTTCTTC	CASSQGERSYNEQFF
TRBJ2-3	NA	TRBV5-1	NA	TGCGCCAGCAGTCCATTCGGGAGATACACAGATACGCAGTATTTT	CASSPFGRYTDTQYF
TRBJ2-3	many	TRBV5-4	NA	TGTGCCAGCAGCTTTGGGGCGGGAAGCACAGATACGCAGTATTTT	CASSFGAGSTDTQYF
TRBJ2-2	NA	TRBV2	NA	TGTGCCAGCAGTGCCCGGGAGTTAGACTACACCGGGGAGCTGTTTTTT	CASSARELDYTGELFF
TRBJ2-1	few	TRBV6-1	NA	TGTGCCAGCACCTCACTTTCGGGACCATTCATAGAGCAGTTCTTC	CASTSLSGPFIEQFF
TRBJ2-2	NA	TRBV30	TRBD2	TGTGCCTGGAGTGTCCTTCGGACTAGCGGGACCGTCGGGGAGCTGTTTTTT	CAWSVLRTSGTVGELFF
TRBJ2-3	once	TRBV19	NA	TGTGCCGGTAGTCCCGGTACAGATACGCAGTATTTT	CAGSPGTDTQYF
TRBJ2-3	NA	TRBV7-9	TRBD2	TGTGCCAGCAGCGGGGGGACTAGCGGGACTCTAACAGATACGCAGTATTTT	CASSGGTSGTLTDTQYF
TRBJ2-1	few	TRBV7-2	NA	TGTGCCAGCAGCTTAAGGGCAGCGTCCGATGAGCAGTTCTTC	CASSLRAASDEQFF
TRBJ2-1	once	TRBV11-2	TRBD2	TGTGCCAGCAGCAAGAGCGGGAGTGGATACAATGAGCAGTTCTTC	CASSKSGSGYNEQFF
TRBJ1-2	NA	TRBV28	NA	TGTGCCAGCAGTTCCGGCCCCCAGGGTGGCTACACCTTC	CASSSGPQGGYTF
TRBJ2-2	NA	TRBV4-1	TRBD2	TGCGCCATCGACCCCCAACTAGCGGGCAACACCGGGGAGCTGTTTTTT	CAIDPQLAGNTGELFF